The 26 T cell receptor beta chains given below trace back to one sample, sequenced in a study of blood T cell repertoires in COVID-19. TCRdb's table, derived via immunoSEQ multiplex PCR, lists solely in-frame clones and lacks some. The sample includes around 190,000 clones, approximately 85% of them seen just once. Sequenced: peripheral blood. Receptor source: an elderly woman with acute or convalescent COVID-19.

The chain employs TRBV5-1 and TRBJ1-5; the D is unclear. This CDR3 comprises 14 residues. CDR1 and CDR2 from the germline V gene are SGHRS and YFSETQ. With 3 bases removed from V and 2 bases from J, the gap between germline ends came to 9 bases. The CDR3 loop reads CASSSVGGNQPQHF. CDR3 DNA sequence: TGCGCCAGCAGCTCTGTAGGAGGCAATCAGCCCCAGCATTTT.

The rearrangement joins TRBV5-1 to TRBJ2-7; 9 bases line up with TRBD1. Germline CDR1 and CDR2: SGHRS and YFSETQ. This CDR3 is 16 amino acids long. The J segment lost 3 bases and the V segment lost 0 bases, leaving 7 bases of the junction unmatched. In nucleotides, the CDR3 is TGCGCCAGCAGCTTGGCTTCGGGGACAGGGCTCTACGAGCAGTACTTC. This translates into CASSLASGTGLYEQYF.

The chain combines TRBV27 with TRBJ1-6; 10 bases map to TRBD1. Germline V CDR1 and CDR2: MNHEY, SMNVEV (reference sequence). V dropped 5 bases and J dropped 9; count of bases not matched to a gene: 4. This CDR3 has 14 residues. CDR3 nucleotides: TGTGCCAGCAGTCCGGGGACAGGGGTTTCACCCCTCCACTTT. This sequence encodes CASSPGTGVSPLHF.

The chain couples TRBV5-1 to TRBJ2-5; D possibly corresponds to TRBD2 (7 bases). Germline loops: CDR1 SGHRS, CDR2 YFSETQ. CDR3 length: 15 amino acids. V lost 5 bases to trimming and J lost 1 base, with 15 bases between them. The CDR3 protein is CASSRVRGRQETQYF. The CDR3, as DNA: TGCGCCAGCAGTAGGGTGCGGGGGCGCCAAGAGACCCAGTACTTC.

This chain uses TRBV12-3 or TRBV12-4 with TRBJ1-4; D is unresolved. This CDR3 has 13 amino acids. The V gene lost 4 bases and the J gene lost 3 bases, with 6 bases spanning the gap. CDR3 nucleotides: TGTGCCAGCAGTTGGACTTCTAATGAAAAACTGTTTTTT. Amino acid sequence: CASSWTSNEKLFF.

The CDR3 sequence: CASSVAPTDSTYEQYF. The CDR3 nucleotides are TGTGCCAGCAGCGTAGCTCCGACGGACAGTACCTACGAGCAGTACTTC. The genes are TRBV9 and TRBJ2-7; perhaps TRBD1 as D (6 bases). The CDR3 contains 16 residues. CDR1 and CDR2 (germline): SGDLS, YYNGEE. V was shortened by 0 bases and J by 2 bases, with 15 bases between the two germline ends. The full variable domain, its missing parts supplied by reference TRBV9 and TRBJ2-7, is DSGVTQTPKHLITATGQRVTLRCSPRSGDLSVYWYQQSLDQGLQFLIQYYNGEERAKGNILERFSAQQFPDLHSELNLSSLELGDSALYFCASSVAPTDSTYEQYFGPGTRLTVT.

There are a few counts of this clone. The chain links TRBV9 to TRBJ1-6; TRBD1 might be the D (6 bases). The CDR3 length is 15 residues. CDR1 is SGDLS, CDR2 YYNGEE, per germline. V lost 0 bases to trimming and J lost 6 bases, with 10 bases between them. The CDR3 DNA reads TGTGCCAGCAGCGTAGAGGGGGGGACTAATTCACCCCTCCACTTT. Translated: CASSVEGGTNSPLHF.

This clone was counted a few times. The gene calls are TRBV19 and TRBJ2-2; possible D gene TRBD2, 6 bases. Germline V gives CDR1 LNHDA, CDR2 SQIVND (reference sequence). Deletions cut 5 bases from V and 0 bases from J, with 16 bases between. This CDR3 spans 17 amino acids. CDR3 nucleotide sequence: TGTGCCAGTAGTTGGGCCTCCGGGGGTTCGAACACCGGGGAGCTGTTTTTT. Its translation is CASSWASGGSNTGELFF.

This clone has more than one count but fewer than ten. The chain carries TRBV7-9 and TRBJ1-5; D unresolved. The V gene lost 5 bases and the J gene lost 6 bases, with 20 bases spanning the gap. Germline lookup yields CDR1 SEHNR and CDR2 FQNEAQ (reference sequence). This CDR3 is built from 16 residues. The CDR3 DNA follows: TGTGCCAGCAGCCGCTCAGGCGGAGGATGGTTTCAGCCCCAGCATTTT. It yields the protein CASSRSGGGWFQPQHF.

V and J are TRBV5-1 and TRBJ1-1; D remains unclear. This CDR3 is 19 amino acids long. Germline loops: CDR1 SGHRS, CDR2 YFSETQ. Trimming took 1 base from V and 6 from J, leaving 28 bases between them. CDR3 region: CASSLSRGLVSTSFAEAFF. CDR3 DNA sequence: TGCGCCAGCAGCTTGTCGCGGGGATTGGTCTCCACCTCGTTCGCTGAAGCTTTCTTT.

A remark on this clone: An end of the junction does not agree with germline; a read error may underlie this. The chain joins TRBV6-5 to TRBJ1-3; TRBD1 aligns across 9 bases. This CDR3 region has 15 residues. From germline, CDR1 is MNHEY and CDR2 SVGAGI. This CDR3 reads CASIPRTGAGNTIYF. The CDR3 DNA reads as TGTGCCAGCATACCTCGGACAGGGGCTGGGAACACCATATATTTT.

The CDR3 DNA reads TGTGCCAGCAGCCTCGGACTGGGGGCTTCGAGGGAGCAGTACTTC. Its protein product is CASSLGLGASREQYF. The genes are TRBV13 and TRBJ2-7; maybe TRBD1 (6 bases). CDR3 size: 15 residues. Trimming cost V 5 bases and J 7 bases, with 21 bases left between them. Germline CDR1 and CDR2: PRHDT and FYEKMQ (reference sequence).

The genes are TRBV28 and TRBJ1-4, with D perhaps matching TRBD1 (6 bases). The CDR3 covers 16 residues. Germline CDR1 reads MDHEN; CDR2 reads SYDVKM. V lost 7 bases and J lost 5, with 20 bases in between. The CDR3: CASTQFVGALNEKLFF. The DNA for the CDR3 is TGTGCCAGCACTCAATTTGTGGGGGCCTTAAATGAAAAACTGTTTTTT.

The rearrangement links TRBV19 to TRBJ1-2; no firm D call. Looked up from germline, CDR1 is LNHDA and CDR2 is SQIVND (reference sequence). Trimming took off 3 bases at V and 7 bases at J, with 15 bases between the two ends. The CDR3 is 14 amino acids. The CDR3 loop is CASSIETVYSGYTF. CDR3 nucleotides: TGTGCCAGTAGTATTGAAACGGTCTACTCTGGCTACACCTTC.

V gene TRBV3-1 (or the pseudogene TRBV3-2) combines with J gene TRBJ1-1; 8 bases align to TRBD1. Trimming removed 3 bases from V and 6 bases from J; junction bases left unmatched: 6. The germline V gene has CDR1 LGHDT and CDR2 YNNKEL (reference sequence). CDR3 length: 14 residues. CDR3 region: CASSQPGQGAEAFF. The CDR3 region has the DNA TGTGCCAGCAGCCAGCCAGGACAGGGAGCTGAAGCTTTCTTT.

This CDR3 reads CASSLVGVGNEQFF. The DNA of the CDR3 is TGTGCCAGCAGCTTAGTAGGGGTGGGCAATGAGCAGTTCTTC. The chain couples TRBV11-3 to TRBJ2-1, with D tentatively TRBD1 (5 bases). Germline V lookup: CDR1 SGHNT, CDR2 YENEEA. V shed 1 base and J shed 6 bases, with 10 bases lying between them. The CDR3 is made up of 14 amino acids. The full variable domain, completed using reference TRBV11-3 and TRBJ2-1, is EAGVVQSPRYKIIEKKQPVAFWCNPISGHNTLYWYLQNLGQGPELLIRYENEEAVDDSQLPKDRFSAERLKGVDSTLKIQPAELGDSAVYLCASSLVGVGNEQFFGPGTRLTVL.

The chain joins TRBV30 to TRBJ2-5, with 7 bases aligning to TRBD2. The CDR3 has 17 amino acids. Trimming took 0 bases from V and 4 from J; bases not matched to a gene: 14. Germline V gives CDR1 GTSNPN, CDR2 SVGIG (reference sequence). CDR3 sequence: CAWSVNLHGGRGETQYF. The CDR3 DNA is TGTGCCTGGAGTGTAAACCTACACGGGGGGAGGGGAGAGACCCAGTACTTC.

This sequence joins TRBV6-5 and TRBJ2-1; the match to TRBD2 covers 8 bases. This CDR3 is built from 15 residues. Germline V lookup: CDR1 MNHEY, CDR2 SVGAGI. V dropped 0 bases and J dropped 6; count of bases not matched to a gene: 4. This CDR3 reads CASSYSAGGSNEQFF. DNA of the CDR3: TGTGCCAGCAGTTACTCGGCGGGAGGATCCAATGAGCAGTTCTTC.

This clone has more than one count but fewer than ten. This sequence joins TRBV7-2 and TRBJ2-3, with 9 bases identical to TRBD2. V shed 9 bases and J 3 bases; nucleotides not matched to a gene: 19. Looked up from germline, CDR1 is SGHTA and CDR2 is FQGNSA. The CDR3 spans 18 residues. The CDR3 DNA follows: TGTGCCAGTACACCGCCGGGACACCTACTAGCGGGTACAGATACGCAGTATTTT. Amino acids: CASTPPGHLLAGTDTQYF.

The chain links TRBV7-9 to TRBJ2-2, with 10 bases identical to TRBD1. Germline V gene lookup returns CDR1 SEHNR and CDR2 FQNEAQ (reference sequence). The CDR3 has 15 residues. The ends lost 6 bases at V and 6 bases at J; junction bases unmatched: 7. This CDR3 is CASRIGDRGAGELFF. CDR3 coding DNA: TGTGCCAGCAGAATAGGGGACAGGGGTGCCGGGGAGCTGTTTTTT. The full variable domain, rest sourced from reference TRBV7-9 and TRBJ2-2, is DTGVSQNPRHKITKRGQNVTFRCDPISEHNRLYWYRQTLGQGPEFLTYFQNEAQLEKSRLLSDRFSAERPKGSFSTLEIQRTEQGDSAMYLCASRIGDRGAGELFFGEGSRLTVL.

The V gene is TRBV6-2 or TRBV6-3, the J gene TRBJ1-1; D not resolved. Germline V gene lookup returns CDR1 MNHEY and CDR2 SVGEGT. V lost 2 bases and J 1 base, leaving 5 bases between the germline ends. CDR3 length equals 13 residues. The chain's CDR3 is CASSYLPNTEAFF. In DNA form, the CDR3 reads TGTGCCAGCAGTTACCTTCCGAACACTGAAGCTTTCTTT.

This clone was found once. The chain employs TRBV10-3 and TRBJ2-7; TRBD1 matches 10 bases. This CDR3 contains 12 residues. V was clipped by 6 bases and J by 5 bases; unmatched bases: 1. CDR1 is ENHRY and CDR2 is SYGVKD in the germline V gene. The CDR3 DNA reads TGTGCCATCAGGGACAGGGGGAACGAGCAGTACTTC. It encodes CAIRDRGNEQYF.

The gene calls are TRBV13 and TRBJ2-7, with 13 bases that match TRBD2. V was pared by 5 bases and J by 2 bases, with 6 bases of the junction left unmatched. The CDR3 is 16 residues long. The V gene's germline CDR1 is PRHDT and CDR2 FYEKMQ (reference sequence). CDR3 nucleotide sequence: TGTGCCAGCAGCCCCGTACTAGCGGGAGGGCCCTACGAGCAGTACTTC. Translation: CASSPVLAGGPYEQYF.

In nucleotides, the CDR3 is TGTGCCAGCAGTTATATCCGTCGGGACAATGAGCAGTTCTTC. Translated: CASSYIRRDNEQFF. V gene TRBV6-2 or TRBV6-3 combines with J gene TRBJ2-1, with D unclear. Trimming took off 3 bases at V and 5 bases at J, with 11 bases between the two ends. The CDR3 has 14 residues. Germline CDR1 MNHEY, CDR2 SVGEGT.

The genes are TRBV6-5 and TRBJ2-3, with D possibly being TRBD2 (5 bases). This CDR3 region has 15 residues. The V gene's germline CDR1 is MNHEY and CDR2 SVGAGI. The ends were cut back, 2 bases at V and 4 bases at J, with 13 bases in the middle. DNA of the CDR3: TGTGCCAGCAGTTACGGTGGCGGGCGGGCAGATACGCAGTATTTT. As protein: CASSYGGGRADTQYF.

The chain couples TRBV6-2 or TRBV6-3 to TRBJ1-6, with 7 bases fitting TRBD1. The CDR3 is 16 amino acids. Per germline, CDR1 MNHEY and CDR2 SVGEGT. V shed 2 bases, J shed 14 bases, and the junction held 15 bases outside the gene matches. The CDR3 DNA follows: TGTGCCAGCAGTTACCAGGGAAAGACAGGGTCAGGGGCCCTCCACTTT. It specifies CASSYQGKTGSGALHF.